This T cell receptor (beta chain) emerged from a study of blood T cell repertoires in COVID-19. Study-level background: From the United States, Italy and Spain came samples of acute and convalescent COVID-19.

Followed longitudinally, the Seattle patients had been enrolled during active infection. Authors' methods: Amplification of reference gene primers was used by the study to estimate nucleated cell counts. Clones were sequenced by immunoSEQ multiplex PCR, and TCRdb holds only the in-frame ones, with some missing. That table is the source of V, J and clone size, and D and trimming were worked out from the DNA. The sample has 190,000 or so clones, approximately 80% seen once. V gave up 7 bases and J gave up 0 bases, with 6 bases separating them. The CDR3 runs to 13 residues. Germline V CDR1 and CDR2: MNHEY, SVGAGI.

The chain links TRBV6-5 to TRBJ1-4; unclear D gene. The TCR sequence derives from a man aged 55 to 70 with COVID-19, enrolled during active disease. The material sequenced was peripheral blood. For the CDR3, the DNA is TGTGCCAGCATCCTGTCAACTAATGAAAAACTGTTTTTT. Its protein product is CASILSTNEKLFF.